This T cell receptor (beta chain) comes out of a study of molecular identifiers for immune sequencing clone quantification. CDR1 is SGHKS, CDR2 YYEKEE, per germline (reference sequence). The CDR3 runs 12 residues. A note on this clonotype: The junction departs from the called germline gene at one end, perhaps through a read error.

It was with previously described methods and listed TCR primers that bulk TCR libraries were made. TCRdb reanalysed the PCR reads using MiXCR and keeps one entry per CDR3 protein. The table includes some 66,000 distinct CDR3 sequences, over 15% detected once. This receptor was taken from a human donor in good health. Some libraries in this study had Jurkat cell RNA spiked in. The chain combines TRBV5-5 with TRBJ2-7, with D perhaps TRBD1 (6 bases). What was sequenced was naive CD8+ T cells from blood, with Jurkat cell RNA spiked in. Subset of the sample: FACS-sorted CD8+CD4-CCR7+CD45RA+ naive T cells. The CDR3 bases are TGTGCCAGCAGCTTGGGGGGGCCCGAGCGGTACTTC. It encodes CASSLGGPERYF.